The source of this T cell receptor beta chain is a study of shared T cell receptors in the human thymus. Clones were read by immunoSEQ multiplex PCR, and TCRdb kept only the in-frame ones, dropping some. The sample shows about 660,000 clones, around nine tenths of them seen only once. Germline CDR1 and CDR2: MNHNY and SVGAGI (reference sequence). The CDR3 consists of 14 residues. The ends were cut back, 8 bases at V and 5 bases at J, with 19 bases in the middle. These sequences were also reported in another study, on human thymus T cells. From that report: Each of the donors was a healthy Finnish infant who was undergoing open corrective cardiac surgery for congenital heart defects. Corrective cardiac operations yielded the resected thymus tissue.

The chain employs TRBV6-6 and TRBJ2-7, with D perhaps TRBD2 (7 bases). The sequence came from a boy under two years old with a congenital heart defect. The sequenced material came from thymocytes. The CDR3 DNA sequence: TGTGCCAGCTTATCGAGGGGGAGGGCCCACGAGCAGTACTTC. Its protein product is CASLSRGRAHEQYF.